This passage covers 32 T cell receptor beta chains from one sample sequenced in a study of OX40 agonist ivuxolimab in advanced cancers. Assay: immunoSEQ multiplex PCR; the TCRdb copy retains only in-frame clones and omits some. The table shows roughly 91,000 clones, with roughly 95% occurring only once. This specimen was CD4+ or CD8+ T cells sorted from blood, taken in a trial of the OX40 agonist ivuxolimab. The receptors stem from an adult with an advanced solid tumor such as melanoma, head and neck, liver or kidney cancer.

The CDR3 reads CAIVPLLGTEQFF. Written as DNA, the CDR3 is TGTGCCATCGTTCCCCTTCTAGGGACTGAGCAGTTCTTC. The chain joins TRBV10-3 to TRBJ2-1, with D possibly being TRBD1 or TRBD2 (5 bases each). V was pared by 8 bases and J by 9 bases, with 17 bases between. Germline V CDR1 and CDR2: ENHRY, SYGVKD. The CDR3 extends over 13 amino acids.

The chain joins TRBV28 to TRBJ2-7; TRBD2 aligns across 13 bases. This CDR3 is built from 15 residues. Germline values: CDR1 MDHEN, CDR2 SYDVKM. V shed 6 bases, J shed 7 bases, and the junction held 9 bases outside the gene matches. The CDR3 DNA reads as TGTGCCAGCAGCCGCAGACTAGCGGGGGGTATTGAGCAGTACTTC. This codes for CASSRRLAGGIEQYF. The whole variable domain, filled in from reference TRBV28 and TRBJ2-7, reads DVKVTQSSRYLVKRTGEKVFLECVQDMDHENMFWYRQDPGLGLRLIYFSYDVKMKEKGDIPEGYSVSREKKERFSLILESASTNQTSMYLCASSRRLAGGIEQYFGPGTRLTVT.

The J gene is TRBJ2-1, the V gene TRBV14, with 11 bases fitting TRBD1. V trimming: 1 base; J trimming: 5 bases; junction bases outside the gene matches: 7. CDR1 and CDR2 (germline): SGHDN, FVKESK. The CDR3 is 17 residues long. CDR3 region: CASSQVGPGQGDNEQFF. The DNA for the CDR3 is TGTGCCAGCAGCCAAGTGGGCCCGGGACAGGGGGACAATGAGCAGTTCTTC.

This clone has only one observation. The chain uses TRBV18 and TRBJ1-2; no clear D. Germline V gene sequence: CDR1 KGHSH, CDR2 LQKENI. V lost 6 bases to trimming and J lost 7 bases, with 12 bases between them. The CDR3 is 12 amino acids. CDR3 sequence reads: CASSPGSPGYTF. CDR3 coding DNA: TGTGCCAGCTCGCCCGGTAGTCCTGGCTACACCTTC.

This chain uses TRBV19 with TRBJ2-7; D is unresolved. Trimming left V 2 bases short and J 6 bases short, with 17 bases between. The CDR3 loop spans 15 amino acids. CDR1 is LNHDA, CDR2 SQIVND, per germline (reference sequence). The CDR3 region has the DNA TGTGCCAGTAGTATAAGGGCAGCCCGGAACGTCGAGCAGTACTTC. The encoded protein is CASSIRAARNVEQYF.

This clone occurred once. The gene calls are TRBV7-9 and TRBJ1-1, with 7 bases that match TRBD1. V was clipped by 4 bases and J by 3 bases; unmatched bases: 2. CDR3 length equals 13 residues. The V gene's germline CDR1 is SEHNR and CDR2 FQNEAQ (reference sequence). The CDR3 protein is CASSSGGDTEAFF. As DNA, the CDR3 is TGTGCCAGCAGCTCAGGGGGGGACACTGAAGCTTTCTTT. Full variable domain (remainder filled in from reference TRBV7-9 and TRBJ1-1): DTGVSQNPRHKITKRGQNVTFRCDPISEHNRLYWYRQTLGQGPEFLTYFQNEAQLEKSRLLSDRFSAERPKGSFSTLEIQRTEQGDSAMYLCASSSGGDTEAFFGQGTRLTVV.

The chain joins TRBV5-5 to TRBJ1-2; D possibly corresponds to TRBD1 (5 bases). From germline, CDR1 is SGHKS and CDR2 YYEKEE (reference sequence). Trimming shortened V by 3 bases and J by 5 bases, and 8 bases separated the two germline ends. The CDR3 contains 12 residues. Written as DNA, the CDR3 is TGTGCCAGCAGCTCAACAGGTTATGGCTACACCTTC. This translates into CASSSTGYGYTF.

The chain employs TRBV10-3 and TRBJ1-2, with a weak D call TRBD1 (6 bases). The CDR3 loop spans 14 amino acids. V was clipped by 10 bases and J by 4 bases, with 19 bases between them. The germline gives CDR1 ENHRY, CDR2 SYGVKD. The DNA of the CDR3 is TGTGCCAGCAGCGACAGGCCCATGAGCTATGGCTACACCTTC. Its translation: CASSDRPMSYGYTF.

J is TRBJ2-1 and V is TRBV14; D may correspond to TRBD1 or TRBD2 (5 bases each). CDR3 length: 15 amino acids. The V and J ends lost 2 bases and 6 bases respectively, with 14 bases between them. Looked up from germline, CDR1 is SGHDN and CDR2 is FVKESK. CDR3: CASSQSGRGGNEQFF. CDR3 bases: TGTGCCAGCAGCCAATCAGGGAGAGGAGGCAATGAGCAGTTCTTC.

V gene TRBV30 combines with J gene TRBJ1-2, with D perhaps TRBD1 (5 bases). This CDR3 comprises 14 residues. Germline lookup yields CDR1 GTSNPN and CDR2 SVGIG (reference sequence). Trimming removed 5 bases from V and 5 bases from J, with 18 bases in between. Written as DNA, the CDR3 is TGTGCCTGGGCTCCGGGACGGGTTCATTATGGCTACACCTTC. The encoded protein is CAWAPGRVHYGYTF.

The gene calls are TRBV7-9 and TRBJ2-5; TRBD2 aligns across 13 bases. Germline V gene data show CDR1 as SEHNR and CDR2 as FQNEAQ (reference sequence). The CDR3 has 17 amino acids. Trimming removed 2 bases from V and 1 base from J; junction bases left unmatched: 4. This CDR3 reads CASSLKTSGRTQETQYF. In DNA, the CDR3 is TGTGCCAGCAGCTTAAAGACTAGCGGGAGGACCCAAGAGACCCAGTACTTC.

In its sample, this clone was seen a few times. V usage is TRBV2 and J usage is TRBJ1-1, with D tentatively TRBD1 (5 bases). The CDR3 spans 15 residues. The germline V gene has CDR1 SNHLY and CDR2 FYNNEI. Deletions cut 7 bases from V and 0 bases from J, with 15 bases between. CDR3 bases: TGTGCCAGCACCGAAGGGGAGTCGCTGAACACTGAAGCTTTCTTT. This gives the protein CASTEGESLNTEAFF.

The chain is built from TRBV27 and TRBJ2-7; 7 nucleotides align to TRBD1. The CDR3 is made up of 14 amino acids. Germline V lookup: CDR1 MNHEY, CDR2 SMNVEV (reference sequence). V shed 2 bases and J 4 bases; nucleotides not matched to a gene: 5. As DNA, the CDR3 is TGTGCCAGCAGTTTAAGGGGGCCGGTATACGAGCAGTACTTC. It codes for CASSLRGPVYEQYF.

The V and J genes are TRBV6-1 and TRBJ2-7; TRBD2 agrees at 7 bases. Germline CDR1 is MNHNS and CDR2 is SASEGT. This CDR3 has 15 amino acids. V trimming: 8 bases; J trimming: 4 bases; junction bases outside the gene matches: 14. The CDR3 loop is CASPSGDYFPYEQYF. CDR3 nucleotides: TGTGCCAGCCCGAGCGGGGACTACTTCCCTTACGAGCAGTACTTC.

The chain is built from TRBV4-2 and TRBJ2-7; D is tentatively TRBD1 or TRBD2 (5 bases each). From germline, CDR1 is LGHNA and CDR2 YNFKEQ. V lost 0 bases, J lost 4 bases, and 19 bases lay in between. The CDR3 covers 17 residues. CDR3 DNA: TGTGCCAGCAGCCAAGAACCTAGTCATCAGGGAGTTTACGAGCAGTACTTC. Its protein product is CASSQEPSHQGVYEQYF.

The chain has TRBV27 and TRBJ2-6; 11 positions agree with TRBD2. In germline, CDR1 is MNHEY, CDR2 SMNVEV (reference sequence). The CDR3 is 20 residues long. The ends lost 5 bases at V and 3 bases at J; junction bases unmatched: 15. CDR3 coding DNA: TGTGCCAGCAGTCGGGGGGCTACTAGCGGGAGAGTACTTGGGGCCAACGTCCTGACTTTC. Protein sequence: CASSRGATSGRVLGANVLTF.

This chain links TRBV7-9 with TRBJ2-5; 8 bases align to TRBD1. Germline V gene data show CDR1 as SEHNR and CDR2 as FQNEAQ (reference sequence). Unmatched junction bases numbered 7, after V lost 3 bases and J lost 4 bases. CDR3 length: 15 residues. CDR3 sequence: CASSFRQGTGETQYF. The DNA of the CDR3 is TGTGCCAGCAGCTTCAGACAGGGGACGGGAGAGACCCAGTACTTC.

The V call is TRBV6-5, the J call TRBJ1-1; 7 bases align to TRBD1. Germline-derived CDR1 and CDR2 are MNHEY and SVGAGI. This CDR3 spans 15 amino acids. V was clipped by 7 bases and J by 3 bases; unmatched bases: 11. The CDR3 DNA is TGTGCCAGCACCCTGTCGACAGGGTCAGACACTGAAGCTTTCTTT. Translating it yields CASTLSTGSDTEAFF.

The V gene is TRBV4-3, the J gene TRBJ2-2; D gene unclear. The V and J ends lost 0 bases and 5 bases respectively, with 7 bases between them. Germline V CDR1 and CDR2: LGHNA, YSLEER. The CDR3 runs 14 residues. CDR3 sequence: CASSQEGNTGELFF. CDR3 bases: TGCGCCAGCAGCCAAGAGGGGAATACCGGGGAGCTGTTTTTT.

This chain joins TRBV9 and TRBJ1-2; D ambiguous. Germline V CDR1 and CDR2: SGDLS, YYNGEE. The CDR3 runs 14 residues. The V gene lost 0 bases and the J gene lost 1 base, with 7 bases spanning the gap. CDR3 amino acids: CASSVGNSNYGYTF. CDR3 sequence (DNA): TGTGCCAGCAGCGTAGGTAACAGTAACTATGGCTACACCTTC.

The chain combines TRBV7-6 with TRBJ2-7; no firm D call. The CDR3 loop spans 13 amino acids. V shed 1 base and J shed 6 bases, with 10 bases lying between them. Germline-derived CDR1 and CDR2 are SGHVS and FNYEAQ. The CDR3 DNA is TGTGCCAGCAGCTTAGGGGCTACGCGCGAGCAGTACTTC. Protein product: CASSLGATREQYF.

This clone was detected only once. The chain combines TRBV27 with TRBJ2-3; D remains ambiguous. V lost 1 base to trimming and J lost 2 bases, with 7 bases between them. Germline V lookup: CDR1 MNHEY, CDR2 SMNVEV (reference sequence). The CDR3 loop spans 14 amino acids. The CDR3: CASSLFTSTDTQYF. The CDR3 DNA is TGTGCCAGCAGTTTATTCACCTCCACAGATACGCAGTATTTT.

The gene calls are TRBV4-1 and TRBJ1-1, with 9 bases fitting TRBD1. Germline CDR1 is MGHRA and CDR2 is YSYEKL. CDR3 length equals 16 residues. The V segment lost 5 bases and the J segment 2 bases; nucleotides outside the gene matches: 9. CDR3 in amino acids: CASSSHPGQGNTEAFF. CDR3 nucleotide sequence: TGCGCCAGCAGCTCGCATCCGGGACAGGGTAACACTGAAGCTTTCTTT.

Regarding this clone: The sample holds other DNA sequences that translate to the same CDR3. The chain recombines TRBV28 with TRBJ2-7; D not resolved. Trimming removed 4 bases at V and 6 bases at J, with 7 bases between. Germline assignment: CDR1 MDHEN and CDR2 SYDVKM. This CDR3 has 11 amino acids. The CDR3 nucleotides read TGTGCCAGCAGTTCCCCGGGCGAGCAGTACTTC. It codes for CASSSPGEQYF.

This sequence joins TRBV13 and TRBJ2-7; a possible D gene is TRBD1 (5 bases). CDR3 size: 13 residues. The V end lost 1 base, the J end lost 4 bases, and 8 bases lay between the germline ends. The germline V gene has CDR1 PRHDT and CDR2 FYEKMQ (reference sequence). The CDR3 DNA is TGTGCCAGCAGCTTAGAGACAGTTTACGAGCAGTACTTC. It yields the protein CASSLETVYEQYF.

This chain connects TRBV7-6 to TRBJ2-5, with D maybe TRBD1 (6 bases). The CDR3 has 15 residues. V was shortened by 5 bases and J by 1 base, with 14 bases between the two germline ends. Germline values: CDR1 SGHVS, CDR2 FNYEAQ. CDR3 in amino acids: CASSQLQGIQETQYF. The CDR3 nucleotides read TGTGCCAGCAGCCAATTACAGGGCATCCAAGAGACCCAGTACTTC.

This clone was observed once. For the CDR3, the DNA is TGTGCCAGCAGCTTCCGACTAGCGGCGAACACCGGGGAGCTGTTTTTT. Translation gives CASSFRLAANTGELFF. The chain has TRBV5-4 and TRBJ2-2; 9 positions agree with TRBD2. This CDR3 is 16 amino acids long. V dropped 2 bases and J dropped 0; count of bases not matched to a gene: 2. Germline CDR1 SGHNT, CDR2 YYREEE (reference sequence).

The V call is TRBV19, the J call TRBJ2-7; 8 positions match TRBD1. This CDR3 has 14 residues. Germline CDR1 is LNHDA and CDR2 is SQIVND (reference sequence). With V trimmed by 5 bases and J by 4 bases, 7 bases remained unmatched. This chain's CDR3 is CASSPQTGEYEQYF. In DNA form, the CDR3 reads TGTGCCAGTAGTCCTCAGACAGGGGAATACGAGCAGTACTTC. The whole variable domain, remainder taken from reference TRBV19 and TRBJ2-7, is DGGITQSPKYLFRKEGQNVTLSCEQNLNHDAMYWYRQDPGQGLRLIYYSQIVNDFQKGDIAEGYSVSREKKESFPLTVTSAQKNPTAFYLCASSPQTGEYEQYFGPGTRLTVT.

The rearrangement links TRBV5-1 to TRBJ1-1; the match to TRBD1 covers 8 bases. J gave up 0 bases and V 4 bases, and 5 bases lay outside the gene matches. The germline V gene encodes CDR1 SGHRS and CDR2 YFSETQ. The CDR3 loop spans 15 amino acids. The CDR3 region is CASSTGQGLNTEAFF. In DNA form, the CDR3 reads TGCGCCAGCAGCACCGGACAGGGATTGAACACTGAAGCTTTCTTT.

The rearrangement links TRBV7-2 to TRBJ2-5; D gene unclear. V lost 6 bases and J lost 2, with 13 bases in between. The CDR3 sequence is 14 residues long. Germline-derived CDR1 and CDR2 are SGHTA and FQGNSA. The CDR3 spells CASSTLRAQETQYF. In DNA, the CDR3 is TGTGCCAGCAGTACCTTAAGGGCGCAAGAGACCCAGTACTTC.

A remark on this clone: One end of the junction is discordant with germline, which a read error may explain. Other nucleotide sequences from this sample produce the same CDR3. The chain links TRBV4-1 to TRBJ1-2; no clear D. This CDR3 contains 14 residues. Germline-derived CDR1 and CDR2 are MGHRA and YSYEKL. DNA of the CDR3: TGCGCTAGCAGCCAAGAGGGAAGTCGCTATGGCTACACCTTC. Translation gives CASSQEGSRYGYTF.

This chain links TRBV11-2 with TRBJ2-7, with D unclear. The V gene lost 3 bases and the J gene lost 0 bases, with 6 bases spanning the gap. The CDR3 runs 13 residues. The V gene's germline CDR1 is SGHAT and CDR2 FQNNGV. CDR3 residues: CASSFQPSYEQYF. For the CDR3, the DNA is TGTGCCAGCAGCTTCCAGCCCTCCTACGAGCAGTACTTC.